The TCR beta chain described here comes from a study of cytomegalovirus exposure and HLA in healthy donors. PCR involved 60 Vbeta and 13 Jbeta primers. The table came from immunoSEQ multiplex PCR; TCRdb's copy has only in-frame clones and leaves some out. Of about 300,000 clones in the sample, around 86% are singletons; the top ten hold 3.5% to 4%. Trimming removed 3 bases from V and 4 bases from J; junction bases left unmatched: 9. The CDR3 covers 16 residues. The germline V gene encodes CDR1 KGHSH and CDR2 LQKENI. The TCR sequence derives from a man aged 35 to 55 in good health and CMV-seropositive. The rearrangement links TRBV18 to TRBJ2-3; 8 bases agree with TRBD1. The sequencing sample was made of PBMCs. Here the CDR3 reads CASSPLTGEDADTQYF. CDR3 sequence (DNA): TGTGCCAGCTCACCCCTGACAGGGGAGGACGCAGATACGCAGTATTTT.